These 16 T cell receptor beta chains were all obtained from the same sample, sequenced in a study of T-cell reconstitution after alpha-beta-depleted transplantation in children. A TCRbeta library incorporating unique molecular identifiers was prepared. TCRdb passed the PCR reads through MiXCR, listing each CDR3 protein once. The sample yields 200,000 to 250,000 distinct CDR3 sequences, approximately 8.9% seen once. The sequences come from PBMCs, mostly from graft donor cells, collected 180 days after TCRalphabeta/CD19-depleted stem cell transplant. These receptor sequences come from a male patient under 18 who had a stem cell transplant for acute lymphoblastic leukemia, so the T cells may come from the graft donor.

This clonotype was observed a few times. V gene TRBV13 combines with J gene TRBJ2-7; D ambiguous. The CDR3 loop spans 13 amino acids. Per the germline V gene, CDR1 is PRHDT and CDR2 is FYEKMQ (reference sequence). Trimming left V 5 bases short and J 6 bases short, with 14 bases between. The CDR3 nucleotides read TGTGCCAGCAGCCCCCGAAGAATAACCGAGCAGTACTTC. This gives the protein CASSPRRITEQYF.

This clonotype came up many times. J is TRBJ1-4 and V is TRBV20-1; no reliable D call. In germline, CDR1 is DFQATT, CDR2 SNEGSKA (reference sequence). The CDR3 loop spans 12 amino acids. Trimming cost V 3 bases and J 7 bases, with 9 bases left between them. CDR3: CSASSPSEKLFF. Written as DNA, the CDR3 is TGCAGTGCTAGCTCCCCATCTGAAAAACTGTTTTTT.

This clonotype occurred many times. The rearrangement uses TRBV6-2 or TRBV6-3 and TRBJ1-2; D unresolved. Germline CDR1 is MNHEY and CDR2 is SVGEGT. The CDR3 sequence is 12 residues long. V lost 0 bases and J 7 bases, leaving 6 bases between the germline ends. CDR3 region: CASSYSASGYTF. The CDR3 DNA sequence: TGTGCCAGCAGTTACTCGGCGAGTGGCTACACCTTC.

In this sample, this clonotype turned up many times. The V call is TRBV28, the J call TRBJ2-3; D is ambiguous. Deletions cut 3 bases from V and 0 bases from J, with 13 bases between. CDR3 size: 16 residues. Germline V gene sequence: CDR1 MDHEN, CDR2 SYDVKM. The CDR3 here is CASSFSPLTSTDTQYF. As DNA, the CDR3 is TGTGCCAGCAGTTTTTCCCCCTTAACTAGCACAGATACGCAGTATTTT.

The table lists this clonotype with a few counts. The chain links TRBV5-1 to TRBJ1-3, with D possibly being TRBD1 (6 bases). Trimming left V 3 bases short and J 0 bases short, with 10 bases between. CDR3 length equals 15 residues. Germline V lookup: CDR1 SGHRS, CDR2 YFSETQ. DNA for the CDR3: TGCGCCAGCAGCTCAGGGGAAGACTCTGGAAACACCATATATTTT. This encodes CASSSGEDSGNTIYF.

Ten or more counts support this clonotype. The chain has TRBV12-3 or TRBV12-4 and TRBJ2-6; D possibly matches TRBD1 or TRBD2 (5 bases each). V dropped 7 bases and J dropped 0 bases, with 13 bases sitting between them. CDR3 size: 16 residues. As DNA, the CDR3 is TGTGCCAGCATTACGGGACGGCGCTCTGGGGCCAACGTCCTGACTTTC. It is translated as CASITGRRSGANVLTF.

This clonotype was seen ten or more times. V usage is TRBV12-3 or TRBV12-4 and J usage is TRBJ2-3, with 7 nucleotides matching TRBD1. The CDR3 sequence is 14 residues long. Losses at the gene ends were 3 bases for V and 2 bases for J; bases not matched to a gene: 2. The chain's CDR3 is CASSLGTDTDTQYF. In DNA, the CDR3 is TGTGCCAGCAGTTTGGGGACAGACACAGATACGCAGTATTTT.

This clonotype was seen many times. This chain connects TRBV14 to TRBJ1-1; TRBD1 is a possible D gene (6 bases). Germline-derived CDR1 and CDR2 are SGHDN and FVKESK. The V and J ends lost 3 bases and 3 bases respectively, with 14 bases between them. The CDR3 runs to 15 residues. CDR3 in DNA: TGTGCCAGCAGCCAGAGGACAGCCGGGTACACTGAAGCTTTCTTT. Protein sequence: CASSQRTAGYTEAFF.

Comment on this clonotype: A much larger clone differs by one base, so this may be a read error. The chain has TRBV12-3 or TRBV12-4 and TRBJ2-5, with 7 bases that match TRBD2. The CDR3 extends over 16 amino acids. V was clipped by 8 bases and J by 3 bases; unmatched bases: 15. The CDR3 loop is CASGRGGRVGKETQYF. CDR3 coding DNA: TGTGCCAGCGGGAGAGGCGGGAGAGTGGGGAAAGAGACCCAGTACTTC.

In this sample, this clonotype turned up many times. The chain carries TRBV20-1 and TRBJ2-3; 9 nucleotides match TRBD2. The CDR3 length is 15 residues. The ends lost 5 bases at V and 1 base at J; junction bases unmatched: 7. Looked up from germline, CDR1 is DFQATT and CDR2 is SNEGSKA (reference sequence). The CDR3 DNA is TGCAGTGCTGACGGGGCTAGCGGGGGCACAGATACGCAGTATTTT. It codes for CSADGASGGTDTQYF.

This chain uses TRBV3-1 with TRBJ2-7; D is ambiguous. Germline V gene lookup returns CDR1 LGHDT and CDR2 YNNKEL (reference sequence). The ends were cut back, 0 bases at V and 1 base at J, with 10 bases in the middle. The CDR3 length is 15 residues. The CDR3 sequence is CASSQDLAESYEQYF. CDR3 DNA: TGTGCCAGCAGCCAAGATCTCGCTGAGTCCTACGAGCAGTACTTC.

The chain is built from TRBV9 and TRBJ2-1; D not certain. Per germline, CDR1 SGDLS and CDR2 YYNGEE. Trimming removed 3 bases from V and 6 bases from J, with 10 bases in between. This CDR3 comprises 13 residues. CDR3 sequence (DNA): TGTGCCAGCAGCGGTACCAGGAGCAATGAGCAGTTCTTC. Encoded protein: CASSGTRSNEQFF.

Ten or more counts support this clonotype. This sequence joins TRBV5-1 and TRBJ2-1, with 7 bases matching TRBD1. This CDR3 has 16 amino acids. The V gene's germline CDR1 is SGHRS and CDR2 YFSETQ. The V and J ends lost 0 bases and 6 bases, in that order; junction bases with no gene match: 9. The CDR3, as DNA: TGCGCCAGCAGCTTGGTGACCGGGACAGCTTTCAATGAGCAGTTCTTC. This sequence encodes CASSLVTGTAFNEQFF.

This clonotype was observed at least ten times. The J gene is TRBJ2-5, the V gene TRBV20-1; no definite D call. Germline loops: CDR1 DFQATT, CDR2 SNEGSKA (reference sequence). The CDR3 consists of 12 residues. V lost 0 bases and J lost 5, with 7 bases in between. CDR3 sequence reads: CSARDVRETQYF. CDR3 in DNA: TGCAGTGCTAGAGACGTTAGGGAGACCCAGTACTTC.

This clonotype was observed at least ten times. The chain recombines TRBV6-5 with TRBJ1-1, with 7 bases that match TRBD1. V lost 0 bases, J lost 4 bases, and 11 bases stayed unmatched. The germline gives CDR1 MNHEY, CDR2 SVGAGI. The CDR3 totals 17 residues. CDR3 nucleotide sequence: TGTGCCAGCAGTTACTCCGTGTCTCAGGGGGGGGGCACTGAAGCTTTCTTT. Protein sequence: CASSYSVSQGGGTEAFF.

This clonotype has at least ten counts. The chain has TRBV11-2 and TRBJ2-1; TRBD2 agrees at 13 bases. The CDR3 runs 17 residues. Germline V gene lookup returns CDR1 SGHAT and CDR2 FQNNGV. J gave up 4 bases and V 6 bases, and 9 bases lay outside the gene matches. The CDR3 bases are TGTGCCAGCAGACCCACTAGCGGGGGGGCGAGGTACAATGAGCAGTTCTTC. Amino acid sequence: CASRPTSGGARYNEQFF.